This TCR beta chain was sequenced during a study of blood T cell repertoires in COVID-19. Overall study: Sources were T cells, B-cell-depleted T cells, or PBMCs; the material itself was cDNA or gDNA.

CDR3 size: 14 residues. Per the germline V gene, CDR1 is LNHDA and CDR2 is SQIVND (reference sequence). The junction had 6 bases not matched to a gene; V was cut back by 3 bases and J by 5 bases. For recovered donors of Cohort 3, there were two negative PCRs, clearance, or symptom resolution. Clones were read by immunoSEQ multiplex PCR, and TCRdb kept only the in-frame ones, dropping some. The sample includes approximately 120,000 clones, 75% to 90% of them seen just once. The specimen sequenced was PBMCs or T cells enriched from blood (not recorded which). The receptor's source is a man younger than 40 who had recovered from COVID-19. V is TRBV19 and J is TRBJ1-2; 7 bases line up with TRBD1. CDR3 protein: CASSIRGQAYGYTF. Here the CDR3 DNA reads TGTGCCAGTAGTATTCGAGGACAGGCTTATGGCTACACCTTC. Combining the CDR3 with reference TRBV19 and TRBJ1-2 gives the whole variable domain DGGITQSPKYLFRKEGQNVTLSCEQNLNHDAMYWYRQDPGQGLRLIYYSQIVNDFQKGDIAEGYSVSREKKESFPLTVTSAQKNPTAFYLCASSIRGQAYGYTFGSGTRLTVV.